Below, one TCR beta chain is given with its context. These data belong to a study of T cell changes during pregnancy in multiple sclerosis. Generated by immunoSEQ multiplex PCR, the TCRdb table keeps only in-frame clones and is missing some. The sample lists about 98,000 clones, approximately 90% seen once, with roughly 2% in the top ten. Germline-derived CDR1 and CDR2 are LGHNA and YNFKEQ. The junction had 10 bases not matched to a gene; V was cut back by 2 bases and J by 6 bases. CDR3 size: 16 residues. The chain couples TRBV4-2 to TRBJ1-2; 9 bases align to TRBD1. The clonotype comes from a female donor in good health, enrolled as a control in a pregnancy study. The source material was peripheral blood, sampled after pregnancy. Here the CDR3 reads CASSQNPGQGINGYTF. CDR3 bases: TGTGCCAGCAGCCAAAACCCGGGACAGGGAATCAATGGCTACACCTTC.